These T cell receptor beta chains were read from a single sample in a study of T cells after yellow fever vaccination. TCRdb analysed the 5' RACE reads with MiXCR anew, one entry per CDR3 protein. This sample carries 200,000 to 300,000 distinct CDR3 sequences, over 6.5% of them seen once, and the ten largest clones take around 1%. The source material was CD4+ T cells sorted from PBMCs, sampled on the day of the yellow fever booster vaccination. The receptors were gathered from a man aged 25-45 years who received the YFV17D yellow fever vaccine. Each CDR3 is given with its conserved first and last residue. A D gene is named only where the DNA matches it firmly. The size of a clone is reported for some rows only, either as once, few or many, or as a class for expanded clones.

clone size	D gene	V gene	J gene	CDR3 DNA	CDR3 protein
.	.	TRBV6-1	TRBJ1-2	TGTGCCAGCAGTATGGGATTTCGTGGGGGGGCACACCATGGCTACACCTTC	CASSMGFRGGAHHGYTF
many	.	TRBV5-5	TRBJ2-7	TGTGCCAGCAGCTTTGACATCTACGAGCAGTACTTC	CASSFDIYEQYF
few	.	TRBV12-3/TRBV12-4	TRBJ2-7	TGTGCCAGCAGTTTGGGGCAGGCCTACGCGCGGTACTTC	CASSLGQAYARYF
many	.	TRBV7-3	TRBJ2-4	TGTGCCAGCAGCTTCTCGCTTGGGGGCTTTCCCAAAACCATTCAGTACTTC	CASSFSLGGFPKTIQYF
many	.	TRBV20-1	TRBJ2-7	TGCAGTGCTAAGCTTCTAGACGAGCAGTACTTC	CSAKLLDEQYF
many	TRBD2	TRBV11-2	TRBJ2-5	TGTGCCAGCAGCTTGGGACTAGCGATGGAGACCCAGTACTTC	CASSLGLAMETQYF
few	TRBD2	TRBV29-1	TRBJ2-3	TGCAGCGTTGCTGGGACTAGCGGGAGAGGGATAGATACGCAGTATTTT	CSVAGTSGRGIDTQYF
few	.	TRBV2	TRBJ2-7	TGTGCCAGCGAAGGATACGAGCAGTACTTC	CASEGYEQYF
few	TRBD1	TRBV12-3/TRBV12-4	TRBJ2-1	TGTGCCAGCCTCGGACAGGGAAGGTACAATGAGCAGTTCTTC	CASLGQGRYNEQFF
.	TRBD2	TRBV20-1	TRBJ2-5	TGCAGTGCTAGAAAACCCACTAGCGGGAGGGTGAAGACCCAGTACTTC	CSARKPTSGRVKTQYF
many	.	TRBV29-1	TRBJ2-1	TGCAGCGTTTCAGGACAATCCTACAATGAGCAGTTCTTC	CSVSGQSYNEQFF
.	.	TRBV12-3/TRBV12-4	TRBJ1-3	TGTGCCAGCGGACAGGGAAACACCATATATTTT	CASGQGNTIYF
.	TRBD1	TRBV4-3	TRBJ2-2	TGCGCCAGCAGCCCGCTTGGGACAGAAGTTACCGGGGAGCTGTTTTTT	CASSPLGTEVTGELFF
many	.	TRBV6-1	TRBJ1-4	TGTGCCAGCAGCATGACAGCAACTAATGAAAAACTGTTTTTT	CASSMTATNEKLFF
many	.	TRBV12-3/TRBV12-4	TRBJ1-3	TGTGCCAGCAGTTTAGCCAGCTCCTCTGGAAACACCATATATTTT	CASSLASSSGNTIYF
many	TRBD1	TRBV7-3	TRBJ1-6	TGTGCCAGCAGCATGACAGGGATTAACTCACCCCTCCACTTT	CASSMTGINSPLHF
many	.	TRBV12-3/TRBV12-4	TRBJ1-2	TGTGCCAGCAGTTTATTAGGAGTAACACCGTATGGCTACACCTTC	CASSLLGVTPYGYTF
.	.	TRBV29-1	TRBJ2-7	TGCAGCGTTGAATTAGGCGACTACGAGCAGTACTTC	CSVELGDYEQYF
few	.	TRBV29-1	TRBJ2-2	TGCAGCGTCAACATTGGGGGATTCGGGGAGCTGTTTTTT	CSVNIGGFGELFF
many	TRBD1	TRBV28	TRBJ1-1	TGTGCCAGCAGTTTATGGCGGGACAGGGGGACTGAAGCTTTCTTT	CASSLWRDRGTEAFF
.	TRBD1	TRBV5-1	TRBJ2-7	TGCGCCAGCAGCTTGGAAAAACAGGGGTCCACCTACGAGCAGTACTTC	CASSLEKQGSTYEQYF
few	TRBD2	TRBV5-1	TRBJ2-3	TGCGCCAGCAGCTTCCCTCAGCGGGGGGGGGCGGATACGCAGTATTTT	CASSFPQRGGADTQYF
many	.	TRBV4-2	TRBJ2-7	TGTGCCAGCAGCCAAGATTCACCCCAGGGGCTCTACGAGCAGTACTTC	CASSQDSPQGLYEQYF
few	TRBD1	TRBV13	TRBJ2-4	TGTGCCAGCAGCCTCAACAGGGGGAACGGCATTCAGTACTTC	CASSLNRGNGIQYF
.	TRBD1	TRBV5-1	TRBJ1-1	TGCGCCAGCAGCTTGGGAAGGGGGCCAGCTGAAGCTTTCTTT	CASSLGRGPAEAFF
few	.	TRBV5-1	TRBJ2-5	TGCGCCAGCAGCTTGGTGATAGAGACCCAGTACTTC	CASSLVIETQYF
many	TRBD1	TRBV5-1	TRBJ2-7	TGCGCCAGCAGCTTACAGGGGCTCTCCTACGAGCAGTACTTC	CASSLQGLSYEQYF
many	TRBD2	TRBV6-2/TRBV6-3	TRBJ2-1	TGTGCCAGCGGGTTTATAACGACTACCAGCGGGAACAATGAGCAGTTCTTC	CASGFITTTSGNNEQFF
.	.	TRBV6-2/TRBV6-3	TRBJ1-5	TGTGCCAGCACCCCCGGGTCAGGAACTCAGCCCCAGCATTTT	CASTPGSGTQPQHF
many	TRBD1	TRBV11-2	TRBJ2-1	TGTGCCAGCAGCTTTGCGACAGGGGGGATAAATGAGCAGTTCTTC	CASSFATGGINEQFF
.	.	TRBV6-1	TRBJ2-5	TGTGCCAGCAGAAACAGGGGAGGCGAGACCCAGTACTTC	CASRNRGGETQYF